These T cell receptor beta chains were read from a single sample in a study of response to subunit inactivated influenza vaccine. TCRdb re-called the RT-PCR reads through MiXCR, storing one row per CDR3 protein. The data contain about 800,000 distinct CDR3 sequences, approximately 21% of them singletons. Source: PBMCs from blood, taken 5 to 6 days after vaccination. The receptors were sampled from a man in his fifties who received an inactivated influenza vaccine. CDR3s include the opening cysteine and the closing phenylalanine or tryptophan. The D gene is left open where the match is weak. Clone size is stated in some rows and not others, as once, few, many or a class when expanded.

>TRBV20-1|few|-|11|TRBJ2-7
CSASRKYEQYF
TGCAGTGCTAGTAGGAAATACGAGCAGTACTTC
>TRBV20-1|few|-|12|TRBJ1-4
CSARDSEEKLFF
TGCAGTGCTAGAGATTCCGAGGAAAAACTGTTTTTT
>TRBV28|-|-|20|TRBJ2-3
CASSSLQTPWTPHSTDTQYF
TGTGCCAGCAGTTCGCTACAAACCCCCTGGACTCCCCATAGCACAGATACGCAGTATTTT
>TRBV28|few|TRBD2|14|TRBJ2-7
CASGSGREYYEQYF
TGTGCCAGCGGTAGCGGGAGGGAGTACTACGAGCAGTACTTC
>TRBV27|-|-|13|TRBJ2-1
CASSWKQVNEQFF
TGTGCCAGCAGTTGGAAGCAGGTGAATGAGCAGTTCTTC
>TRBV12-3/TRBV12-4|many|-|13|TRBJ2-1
CASSQKRSNEQFF
TGTGCCAGCAGTCAAAAGCGCTCCAATGAGCAGTTCTTC
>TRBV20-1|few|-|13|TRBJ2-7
CSARRAASYEQYF
TGCAGTGCTAGGAGGGCAGCGTCCTACGAGCAGTACTTC
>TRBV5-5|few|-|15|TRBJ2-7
CASSPQGGFPYEQYF
TGTGCCAGCAGCCCCCAGGGGGGGTTCCCCTACGAGCAGTACTTC
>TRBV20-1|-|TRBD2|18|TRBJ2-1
CSARVTAGGGKSYNEQFF
TGCAGTGCTAGAGTTACGGCGGGAGGGGGGAAGTCCTACAATGAGCAGTTCTTC
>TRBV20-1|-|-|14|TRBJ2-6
CSALTDSGANVLTF
TGCAGTGCTCTGACAGACTCTGGGGCCAACGTCCTGACTTTC
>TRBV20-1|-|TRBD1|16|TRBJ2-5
CSAHPDAWTGWETQYF
TGCAGTGCTCACCCTGATGCCTGGACAGGGTGGGAGACCCAGTACTTC
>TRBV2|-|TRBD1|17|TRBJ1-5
CASSGTTGGYSNQPQHF
TGTGCCAGCAGTGGAACGACAGGGGGTTATAGCAATCAGCCCCAGCATTTT
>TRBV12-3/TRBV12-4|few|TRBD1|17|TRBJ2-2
CASTPGQGAVYTGELFF
TGTGCCAGCACCCCGGGACAGGGGGCAGTTTACACCGGGGAGCTGTTTTTT
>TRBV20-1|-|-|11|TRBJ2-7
CSARDLHEQYF
TGCAGTGCTAGAGATCTCCACGAGCAGTACTTC
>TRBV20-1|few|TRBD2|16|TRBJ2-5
CSAIGTSGIIGETQYF
TGCAGTGCTATTGGGACTAGCGGGATTATTGGTGAGACCCAGTACTTC
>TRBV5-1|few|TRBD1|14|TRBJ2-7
CASSSTGTSYEQYF
TGCGCCAGCAGCTCGACAGGGACGTCCTACGAGCAGTACTTC
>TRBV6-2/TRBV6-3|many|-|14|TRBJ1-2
CASSKGPVNYGYTF
TGTGCCAGCAGCAAGGGACCCGTGAACTATGGCTACACCTTC
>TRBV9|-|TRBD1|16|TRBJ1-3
CASSIGTGGGGNTIYF
TGTGCCAGCAGCATTGGGACAGGGGGTGGTGGAAACACCATATATTTT
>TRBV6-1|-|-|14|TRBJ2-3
CATALEDGTDTQYF
TGTGCCACCGCGTTAGAAGACGGCACAGATACGCAGTATTTT
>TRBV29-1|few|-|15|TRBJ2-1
CSVLSQAGSYNEQFF
TGCAGCGTGCTGAGTCAAGCAGGCTCCTACAATGAGCAGTTCTTC
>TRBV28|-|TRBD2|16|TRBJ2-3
CASSPTRERGTDTQYF
TGTGCCAGCAGTCCCACGCGGGAGCGGGGCACAGATACGCAGTATTTT
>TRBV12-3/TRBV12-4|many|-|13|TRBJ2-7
CASSLRGGYEQYF
TGTGCCAGCAGTTTGCGAGGGGGCTACGAGCAGTACTTC
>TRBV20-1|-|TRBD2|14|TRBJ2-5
CSAGTSGRMKTQYF
TGCAGTGCAGGGACTAGCGGGAGGATGAAGACCCAGTACTTC
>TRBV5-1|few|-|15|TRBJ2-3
CASSKGVGDTDTQYF
TGCGCCAGCAGCAAAGGTGTGGGTGACACAGATACGCAGTATTTT
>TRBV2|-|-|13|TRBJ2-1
CASSQHTYNEQFF
TGTGCCAGCAGCCAGCATACCTACAATGAGCAGTTCTTC
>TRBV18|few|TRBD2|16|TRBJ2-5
CASSPGLAGEGETQYF
TGTGCCAGCTCACCAGGACTAGCGGGAGAAGGAGAGACCCAGTACTTC
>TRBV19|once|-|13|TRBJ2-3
CASSIGRRDTQYF
TGTGCCAGTAGTATAGGAAGGCGAGATACGCAGTATTTT
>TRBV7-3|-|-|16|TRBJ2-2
CASSPSGATGTGELFF
TGTGCCAGCAGCCCCTCCGGGGCTACAGGCACCGGGGAGCTGTTTTTT
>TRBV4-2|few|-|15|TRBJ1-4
CASSQDKATNEKLFF
TGTGCCAGCAGCCAAGATAAAGCAACTAATGAAAAACTGTTTTTT
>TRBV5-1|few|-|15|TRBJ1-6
CASTLGSGKESPLHF
TGCGCCAGCACCCTTGGTTCAGGGAAGGAATCACCCCTCCACTTT
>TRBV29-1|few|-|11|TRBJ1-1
CSVDGQGEAFF
TGCAGCGTTGATGGTCAGGGGGAAGCTTTCTTT
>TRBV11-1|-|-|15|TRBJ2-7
CASSRGFLALSEQYF
TGTGCCAGCAGCCGGGGGTTTCTAGCGTTGAGCGAGCAGTACTTC
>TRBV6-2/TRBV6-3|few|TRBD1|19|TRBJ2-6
CASSHRTGGAISGANVLTF
TGTGCCAGCAGCCACAGGACAGGGGGCGCGATCTCTGGGGCCAACGTCCTGACTTTC
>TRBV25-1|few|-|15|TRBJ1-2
CASSGYPLQNYGYTF
TGTGCCAGCAGTGGCTACCCGCTACAGAACTATGGCTACACCTTC
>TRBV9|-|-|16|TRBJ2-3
CASSVVRASGTDTQYF
TGTGCCAGCAGCGTAGTCCGGGCTAGCGGCACAGATACGCAGTATTTT
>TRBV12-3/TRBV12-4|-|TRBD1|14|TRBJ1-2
CASRLQGVGYGYTF
TGTGCCAGCAGACTACAGGGGGTTGGCTATGGCTACACCTTC
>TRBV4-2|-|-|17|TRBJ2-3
CASSQDGGKRATDTQYF
TGTGCCAGCAGCCAAGATGGTGGTAAGCGGGCAACAGATACGCAGTATTTT
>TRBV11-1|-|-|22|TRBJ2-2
CASSLALILKWRDGLLGGELFF
TGTGCCAGCAGCTTAGCGCTGATCCTAAAGTGGCGGGATGGTCTCCTGGGCGGGGAGCTGTTTTTT
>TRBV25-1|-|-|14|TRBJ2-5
CASSEFSIQETQYF
TGTGCCAGCAGTGAATTCTCCATACAAGAGACCCAGTACTTC
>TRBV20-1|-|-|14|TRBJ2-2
CSARVRKYTGELFF
TGCAGTGCTAGAGTCAGGAAATACACCGGGGAGCTGTTTTTT
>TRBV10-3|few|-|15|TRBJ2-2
CAISAYGQYTGELFF
TGTGCCATCAGTGCCTACGGACAGTACACCGGGGAGCTGTTTTTT
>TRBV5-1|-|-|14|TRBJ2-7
CASNFDKPPYEQYF
TGCGCCAGCAATTTCGACAAACCCCCCTACGAGCAGTACTTC
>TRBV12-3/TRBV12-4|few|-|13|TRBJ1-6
CASSLVVDSPLHF
TGTGCCAGCAGTTTAGTAGTAGATTCACCCCTCCACTTT
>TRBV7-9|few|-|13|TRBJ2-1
CASSYKSGNEQFF
TGTGCCAGCAGCTACAAGTCGGGGAATGAGCAGTTCTTC
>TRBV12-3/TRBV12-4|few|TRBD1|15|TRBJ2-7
CASRTDRGGYYEQYF
TGTGCCAGCAGAACTGACAGGGGAGGATACTACGAGCAGTACTTC
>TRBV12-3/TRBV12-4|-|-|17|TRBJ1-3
CASSFGRGLQRGNTIYF
TGTGCCAGCAGTTTTGGCAGGGGCCTCCAGAGAGGAAACACCATATATTTT
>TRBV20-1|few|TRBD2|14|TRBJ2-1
CSAQLAGLNNEQFF
TGCAGTGCCCAACTAGCGGGACTGAACAATGAGCAGTTCTTC
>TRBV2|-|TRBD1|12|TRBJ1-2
CAEGTGEFGYTF
TGTGCCGAAGGTACAGGGGAGTTTGGCTACACCTTC
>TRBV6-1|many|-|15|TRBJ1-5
CASSPTLGPNQPQHF
TGTGCCAGCAGCCCTACCCTGGGGCCCAATCAGCCCCAGCATTTT
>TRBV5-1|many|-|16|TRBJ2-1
CASSLQASHFYNEQFF
TGCGCCAGCAGCCTACAGGCGAGCCACTTCTACAATGAGCAGTTCTTC
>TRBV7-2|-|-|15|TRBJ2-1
CASSQTGRTYNEQFF
TGTGCCAGCAGCCAGACAGGCCGCACCTACAATGAGCAGTTCTTC